Shown below are 11 T cell receptor beta chains from a single sample sequenced in a study of T cell responses to AZD1222 COVID-19 vaccine. Produced via immunoSEQ multiplex PCR; TCRdb's table is partial and in-frame only. The sample consists of 150,000 to 200,000 clones, about nine tenths of them appearing once. The sample in question was peripheral blood, obtained on day 0 of AZD1222 vaccination. These receptors were obtained from an adult in good health.

CDR3 sequence reads: CASSPTTGGNQPQHF. The CDR3 DNA sequence: TGTGCCAGCAGCCCAACTACAGGGGGCAATCAGCCCCAGCATTTT. V usage is TRBV7-2 and J usage is TRBJ1-5; 7 bases are a match to TRBD1. The junction had 6 bases not matched to a gene; V was cut back by 5 bases and J by 2 bases. Germline V gene lookup returns CDR1 SGHTA and CDR2 FQGNSA. CDR3 size: 15 residues.

V gene TRBV7-2 combines with J gene TRBJ2-2; D is possibly TRBD2 (5 bases). The CDR3 extends over 15 amino acids. Germline CDR1 is SGHTA and CDR2 is FQGNSA. V gave up 2 bases and J gave up 3 bases, with 10 bases separating them. The CDR3 nucleotides are TGTGCCAGCAGCTTACAGCGGCTGGACACCGGGGAGCTGTTTTTT. It specifies CASSLQRLDTGELFF.

The V gene is TRBV18, the J gene TRBJ2-3; TRBD1 matches at 11 bases. J gave up 5 bases and V 3 bases, and 7 bases lay outside the gene matches. CDR1 KGHSH and CDR2 LQKENI come from the germline V gene. CDR3 size: 16 residues. CDR3 sequence (DNA): TGTGCCAGCTCACCGACTGGACAGGGGGCCGGAGATACGCAGTATTTT. It yields the protein CASSPTGQGAGDTQYF.

The chain employs TRBV5-1 and TRBJ1-1; 8 bases are shared with TRBD1. The CDR3 is 16 amino acids. The J segment lost 4 bases and the V segment lost 4 bases, leaving 12 bases of the junction unmatched. Per the germline V gene, CDR1 is SGHRS and CDR2 is YFSETQ. CDR3 DNA: TGCGCCAGCAGCCGGGGTGGGGCAGGGGGCGGCACTGAAGCTTTCTTT. Amino acid sequence: CASSRGGAGGGTEAFF.

This clone was detected only a few times. The rearrangement joins TRBV6-1 to TRBJ1-6; D possibly corresponds to TRBD1 (5 bases). Germline V lookup: CDR1 MNHNS, CDR2 SASEGT. The V gene lost 2 bases and the J gene lost 10 bases, with 12 bases spanning the gap. The length of the CDR3 is 14 residues. CDR3 region: CASSERGWGSPLHF. The CDR3 region has the DNA TGTGCCAGCAGTGAACGGGGATGGGGGTCACCCCTCCACTTT.

The chain carries TRBV19 and TRBJ2-5; TRBD1 might be the D (6 bases). The CDR3 contains 14 residues. V lost 6 bases and J 3 bases, leaving 14 bases between the germline ends. The germline V gene has CDR1 LNHDA and CDR2 SQIVND (reference sequence). The CDR3 loop reads CASSPQGTEETQYF. CDR3 DNA sequence: TGTGCCAGTAGCCCACAGGGAACTGAAGAGACCCAGTACTTC.

The J gene is TRBJ2-1, the V gene TRBV2; the D call may be TRBD1 or TRBD2 (5 bases each). The germline V gene has CDR1 SNHLY and CDR2 FYNNEI. V lost 4 bases to trimming and J lost 0 bases, with 16 bases between them. This CDR3 region has 17 residues. The CDR3 bases are TGTGCCAGCAGTGCCGTAGGGACCAGGAGCTCCTACAATGAGCAGTTCTTC. This sequence encodes CASSAVGTRSSYNEQFF.

The chain carries TRBV5-5 and TRBJ2-1, with TRBD1 matching over 8 bases. Germline loops: CDR1 SGHKS, CDR2 YYEKEE (reference sequence). The V and J ends lost 4 bases and 6 bases, in that order; junction bases with no gene match: 9. The CDR3 length is 15 residues. This chain's CDR3 is CASSAPGTGLNEQFF. For the CDR3, the DNA is TGTGCCAGCAGCGCTCCTGGGACAGGCCTCAATGAGCAGTTCTTC.

This chain uses TRBV7-2 with TRBJ1-2; TRBD1 aligns across 7 bases. V trimming: 5 bases; J trimming: 4 bases; junction bases outside the gene matches: 10. This CDR3 comprises 15 residues. CDR1 and CDR2 from the germline V gene are SGHTA and FQGNSA. The CDR3 DNA reads as TGTGCCAGCAGCCCCAGACAGGGATGGGTCTATGGCTACACCTTC. This encodes CASSPRQGWVYGYTF.

The count of this clone is one. V is TRBV4-3 and J is TRBJ1-4; D not resolved. Trimming pared 0 bases from V and 3 bases from J, leaving 11 bases between. CDR1 is LGHNA and CDR2 is YSLEER in the germline V gene. This CDR3 spans 16 amino acids. For the CDR3, the DNA is TGCGCCAGCAGCCAAGAGTTAGTCGCGGCTAATGAAAAACTGTTTTTT. Its protein is CASSQELVAANEKLFF.

The chain links TRBV29-1 to TRBJ2-1, with 7 bases lining up with TRBD2. The CDR3 has 12 amino acids. J was trimmed by 7 bases and V by 3 bases; bases with no gene match: 3. Per the germline V gene, CDR1 is SQVTM and CDR2 is ANQGSEA. The CDR3 is CSVDGGGNEQFF. CDR3 DNA sequence: TGCAGCGTTGATGGGGGGGGGAATGAGCAGTTCTTC.